One sample yielded the 13 T cell receptor beta chains listed below, sequenced in a study of T cells in narcolepsy (dated by TCRdb to between 2017 and 2018). Library prep was done by the immunoSEQ multiplex PCR assay. Entries here come from immuneACCESS through TCRdb and include only in-frame sequences with V and J called. Some clones fail to appear in such tables; in the studies checked, an unresolved V gene covers under half of the shortfall, and the cause of the remainder is unknown. This sample is represented by 30,000 to 35,000 clones; around 87% of them were singletons. 0.83% of the sample rests with the top ten. Sequenced input: CD45RA- memory CD4+ T cells from PBMCs. The sample's cell subset or site label, decoded: memory T cells sorted ex vivo from peripheral blood. These receptors originate from a human donor with narcolepsy.

CDR3 sequence: CASSTQGGSSYEQYF. Here the CDR3 DNA reads TGTGCCAGCAGCACCCAAGGAGGGAGCTCCTACGAGCAGTACTTC. V is TRBV5-5 and J is TRBJ2-7; tentatively, D is TRBD2 (6 bases). V lost 4 bases to trimming and J lost 0 bases, with 14 bases between them. Germline V lookup: CDR1 SGHKS, CDR2 YYEKEE (reference sequence). The CDR3 is 15 residues long.

This chain joins TRBV30 and TRBJ2-5; D not resolved. The J call may not be correct, given that the DNA end is closer to TRBJ2-7. Germline CDR1 GTSNPN, CDR2 SVGIG (reference sequence). The CDR3 loop spans 13 amino acids. The CDR3 DNA reads as TGTGCCTGGGCCAGGACGAGCTCCTACGAGCAGTACTTC. Translated: CAWARTSSYEQYF.

The chain links TRBV7-2 to TRBJ2-1; D remains unclear. From germline, CDR1 is SGHTA and CDR2 FQGNSA. The CDR3 totals 14 residues. With 5 bases removed from V and 4 bases from J, the gap between germline ends came to 12 bases. CDR3 loop: CASSAQTAYNEQFF. In DNA form, the CDR3 reads TGTGCCAGCAGCGCCCAAACAGCGTACAATGAGCAGTTCTTC.

This rearrangement joins TRBV28 to TRBJ1-1; the match to TRBD1 covers 9 bases. Germline V gives CDR1 MDHEN, CDR2 SYDVKM. V was pared by 8 bases and J by 5 bases, with 12 bases of the junction left unmatched. This CDR3 spans 15 amino acids. CDR3 nucleotides: TGTGCCAGCCCTCCCCGGACAGGGGTGCGGACTGAAGCTTTCTTT. Translating gives CASPPRTGVRTEAFF.

The rearrangement links TRBV19 to TRBJ2-2; D may be TRBD2 (5 bases). Trimming stripped 8 bases from V and 9 bases from J, with 22 bases between. The germline gives CDR1 LNHDA, CDR2 SQIVND (reference sequence). The CDR3 extends over 15 amino acids. The CDR3 loop reads CASSPGSGRIRELFF. CDR3 nucleotide sequence: TGTGCCAGTTCGCCGGGATCGGGCCGTATCCGGGAGCTGTTTTTT.

This clone has a single count. The chain links TRBV5-1 to TRBJ2-1; weak D call: TRBD2 (5 bases). The CDR3 has 15 amino acids. Germline V CDR1 and CDR2: SGHRS, YFSETQ. Trimming took 5 bases from V and 0 from J, leaving 12 bases between them. CDR3 coding DNA: TGCGCCAGCAGGTACGAGGGTGACTCCTACAATGAGCAGTTCTTC. Its translation: CASRYEGDSYNEQFF.

CDR3 coding DNA: TGTGCCAGCGGACAGGCGAGCTCCTACGAGCAGTACTTC. Its protein is CASGQASSYEQYF. V is TRBV6-1 and J is TRBJ2-7; 7 bases are a match to TRBD1. Germline trimming cut 8 bases from V and 0 bases from J; bases unmatched to any gene: 4. The CDR3 spans 13 residues. CDR1 and CDR2 from the germline V gene are MNHNS and SASEGT.

This chain links TRBV28 with TRBJ2-5; the D is unclear. The germline V and J ends were trimmed by 6 bases and 1 base, with 3 bases remaining between them. CDR1 and CDR2 (germline): MDHEN, SYDVKM. The length of the CDR3 is 11 residues. The CDR3 coding sequence is TGTGCCAGCAGCTCCCAAGAGACCCAGTACTTC. Translation gives CASSSQETQYF. Using reference TRBV28 and TRBJ2-5 for the parts outside the CDR3, the full variable domain is DVKVTQSSRYLVKRTGEKVFLECVQDMDHENMFWYRQDPGLGLRLIYFSYDVKMKEKGDIPEGYSVSREKKERFSLILESASTNQTSMYLCASSSQETQYFGPGTRLLVL.

J is TRBJ1-2 and V is TRBV30, with 8 bases fitting TRBD1. CDR1 and CDR2 (germline): GTSNPN, SVGIG (reference sequence). After removal of 3 bases from V and 6 bases from J, the junction contained 6 bases not matched to a gene. CDR3 size: 13 residues. The CDR3: CAWSIGQGDGYTF. The CDR3 DNA reads as TGTGCCTGGAGCATCGGACAGGGAGATGGCTACACCTTC.

The rearrangement joins TRBV6-6 to TRBJ1-6; D call uncertain. V was pared by 2 bases and J by 8 bases, with 7 bases between. CDR3 length: 13 amino acids. Germline CDR1 is MNHNY and CDR2 is SVGAGI (reference sequence). The CDR3 DNA reads TGTGCCAGCAGTTACAGGGATGATTCACCCCTCCACTTT. It codes for CASSYRDDSPLHF.

The chain couples TRBV13 to TRBJ2-3; D unclear. The germline V gene encodes CDR1 PRHDT and CDR2 FYEKMQ (reference sequence). The CDR3 length is 15 residues. V lost 6 bases, J lost 2 bases, and 15 bases lay in between. The CDR3 here is CASRPPPFDTDTQYF. CDR3 bases: TGTGCCAGCAGGCCACCCCCCTTCGACACAGATACGCAGTATTTT.

This rearrangement joins TRBV28 to TRBJ1-1, with TRBD1 matching 8 bases. The junction had 10 bases not matched to a gene; V was cut back by 6 bases and J by 4 bases. The CDR3 runs 15 residues. CDR1 is MDHEN and CDR2 is SYDVKM in the germline V gene. CDR3 sequence reads: CASRESGGGGTEAFF. As DNA, the CDR3 is TGTGCCAGCAGGGAATCAGGGGGCGGGGGCACTGAAGCTTTCTTT.

The V gene is TRBV29-1, the J gene TRBJ1-5; weak D call: TRBD1 (5 bases). V lost 4 bases and J lost 2, with 15 bases in between. The CDR3 sequence is 15 residues long. Germline V lookup: CDR1 SQVTM, CDR2 ANQGSEA. The CDR3, as DNA: TGCAGCGTTGCCGGGACCCAAGGCGGCAATCAGCCCCAGCATTTT. It specifies CSVAGTQGGNQPQHF.